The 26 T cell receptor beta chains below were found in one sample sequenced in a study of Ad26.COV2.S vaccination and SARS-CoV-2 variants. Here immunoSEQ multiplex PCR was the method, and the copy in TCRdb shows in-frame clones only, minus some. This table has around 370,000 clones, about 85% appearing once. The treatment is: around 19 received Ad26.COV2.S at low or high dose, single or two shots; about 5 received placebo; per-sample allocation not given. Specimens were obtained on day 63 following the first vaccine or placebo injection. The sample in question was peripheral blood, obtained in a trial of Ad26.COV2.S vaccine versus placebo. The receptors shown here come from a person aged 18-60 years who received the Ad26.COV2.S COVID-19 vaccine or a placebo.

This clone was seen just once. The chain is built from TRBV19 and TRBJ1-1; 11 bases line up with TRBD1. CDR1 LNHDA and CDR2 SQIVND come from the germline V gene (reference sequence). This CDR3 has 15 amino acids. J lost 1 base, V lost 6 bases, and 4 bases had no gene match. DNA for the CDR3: TGTGCCAGTAGCAGGACAGGGGGCTGGAACACTGAAGCTTTCTTT. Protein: CASSRTGGWNTEAFF.

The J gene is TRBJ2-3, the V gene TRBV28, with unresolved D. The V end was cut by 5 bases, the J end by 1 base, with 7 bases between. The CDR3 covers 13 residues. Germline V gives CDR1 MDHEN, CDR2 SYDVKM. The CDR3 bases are TGTGCCAGCAGTCGCCCGGGCACAGATACGCAGTATTTT. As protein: CASSRPGTDTQYF.

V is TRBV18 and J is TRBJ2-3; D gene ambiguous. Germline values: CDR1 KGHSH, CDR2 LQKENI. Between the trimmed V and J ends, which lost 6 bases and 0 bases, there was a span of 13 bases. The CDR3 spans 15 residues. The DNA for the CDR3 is TGTGCCAGCTCTTCGGACGCTTCTAGCACAGATACGCAGTATTTT. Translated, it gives CASSSDASSTDTQYF.

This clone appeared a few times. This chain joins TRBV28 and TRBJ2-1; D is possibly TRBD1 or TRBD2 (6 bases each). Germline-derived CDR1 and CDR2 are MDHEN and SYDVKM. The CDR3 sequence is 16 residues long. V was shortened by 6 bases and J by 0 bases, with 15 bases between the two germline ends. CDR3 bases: TGTGCCAGCAGCCTCTGGGGGGCGAACTCCTACAATGAGCAGTTCTTC. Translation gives CASSLWGANSYNEQFF.

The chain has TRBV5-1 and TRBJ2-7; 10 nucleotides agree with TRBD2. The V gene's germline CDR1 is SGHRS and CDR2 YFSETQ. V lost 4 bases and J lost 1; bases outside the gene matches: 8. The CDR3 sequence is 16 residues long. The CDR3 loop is CASSPSSGGLSYEQYF. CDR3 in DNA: TGCGCCAGCAGCCCTTCTAGCGGGGGTCTATCCTACGAGCAGTACTTC.

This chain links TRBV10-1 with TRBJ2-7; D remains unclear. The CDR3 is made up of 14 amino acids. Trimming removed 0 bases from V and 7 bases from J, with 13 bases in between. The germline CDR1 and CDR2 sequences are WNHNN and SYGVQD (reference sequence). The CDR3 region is CASSESIPAWEQYF. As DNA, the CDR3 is TGCGCCAGCAGTGAGTCAATCCCAGCATGGGAGCAGTACTTC.

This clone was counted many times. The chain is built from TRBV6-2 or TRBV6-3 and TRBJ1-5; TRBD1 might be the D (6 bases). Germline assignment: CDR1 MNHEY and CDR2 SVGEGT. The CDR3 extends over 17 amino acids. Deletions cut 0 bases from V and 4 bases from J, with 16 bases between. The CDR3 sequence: CASSYSVGAGINQPQHF. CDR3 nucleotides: TGTGCCAGCAGTTACTCGGTGGGGGCTGGAATAAATCAGCCCCAGCATTTT.

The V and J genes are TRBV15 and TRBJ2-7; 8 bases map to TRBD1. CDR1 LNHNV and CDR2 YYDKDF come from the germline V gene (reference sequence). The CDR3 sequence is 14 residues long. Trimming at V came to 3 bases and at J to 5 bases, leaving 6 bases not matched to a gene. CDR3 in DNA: TGTGCCACCAGCAGGGACAGGGTGTTCCACGAGCAGTACTTC. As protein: CATSRDRVFHEQYF.

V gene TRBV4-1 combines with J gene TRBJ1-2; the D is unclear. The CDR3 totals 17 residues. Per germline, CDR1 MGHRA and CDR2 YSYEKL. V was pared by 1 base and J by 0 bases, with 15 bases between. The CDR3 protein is CASSQVRTGKANYGYTF. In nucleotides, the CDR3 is TGCGCCAGCAGCCAAGTCCGGACGGGCAAAGCTAACTATGGCTACACCTTC.

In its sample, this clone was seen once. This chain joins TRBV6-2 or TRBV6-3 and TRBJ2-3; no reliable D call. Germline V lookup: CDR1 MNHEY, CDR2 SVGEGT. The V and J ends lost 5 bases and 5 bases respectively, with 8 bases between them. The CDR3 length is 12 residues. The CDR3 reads CASSSPRDTQYF. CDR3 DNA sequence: TGTGCCAGCAGTAGCCCGAGAGATACGCAGTATTTT.

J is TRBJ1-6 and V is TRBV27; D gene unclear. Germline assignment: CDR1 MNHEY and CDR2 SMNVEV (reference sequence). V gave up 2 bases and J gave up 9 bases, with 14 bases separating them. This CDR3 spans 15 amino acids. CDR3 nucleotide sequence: TGTGCCAGCAGTTTAAGGGCAGGACTGGGTTCACCCCTCCACTTT. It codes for CASSLRAGLGSPLHF.

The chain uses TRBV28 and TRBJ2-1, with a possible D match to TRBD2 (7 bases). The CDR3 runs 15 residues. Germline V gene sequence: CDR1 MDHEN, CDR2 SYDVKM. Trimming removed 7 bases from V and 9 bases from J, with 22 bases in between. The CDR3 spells CASIGFGAGGREQFF. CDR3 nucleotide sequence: TGTGCCAGCATTGGCTTCGGTGCCGGGGGGCGTGAGCAGTTCTTC.

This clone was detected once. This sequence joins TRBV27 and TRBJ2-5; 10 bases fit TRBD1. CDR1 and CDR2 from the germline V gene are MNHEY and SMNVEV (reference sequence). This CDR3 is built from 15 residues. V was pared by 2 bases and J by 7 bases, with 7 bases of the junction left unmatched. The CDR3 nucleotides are TGTGCCAGCAGTTTAGGACAGGGGGTGGGGACGACCCAGTACTTC. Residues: CASSLGQGVGTTQYF.

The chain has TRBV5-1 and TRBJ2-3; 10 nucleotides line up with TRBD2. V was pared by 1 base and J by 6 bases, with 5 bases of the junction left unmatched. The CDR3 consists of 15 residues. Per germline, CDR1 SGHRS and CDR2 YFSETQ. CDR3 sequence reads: CASSLLLAGGDTQYF. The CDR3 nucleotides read TGCGCCAGCAGCTTGCTGTTAGCGGGAGGCGATACGCAGTATTTT. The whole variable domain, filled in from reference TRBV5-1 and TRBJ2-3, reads KAGVTQTPRYLIKTRGQQVTLSCSPISGHRSVSWYQQTPGQGLQFLFEYFSETQRNKGNFPGRFSGRQFSNSRSEMNVSTLELGDSALYLCASSLLLAGGDTQYFGPGTRLTVL.

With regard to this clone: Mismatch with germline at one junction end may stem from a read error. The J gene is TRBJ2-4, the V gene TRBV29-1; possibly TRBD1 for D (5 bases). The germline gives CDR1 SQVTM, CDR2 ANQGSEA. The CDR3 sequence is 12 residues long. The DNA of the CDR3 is TGCAGCGTTAAAGACAGTCCAAACATTCAGTACTTC. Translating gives CSVKDSPNIQYF.

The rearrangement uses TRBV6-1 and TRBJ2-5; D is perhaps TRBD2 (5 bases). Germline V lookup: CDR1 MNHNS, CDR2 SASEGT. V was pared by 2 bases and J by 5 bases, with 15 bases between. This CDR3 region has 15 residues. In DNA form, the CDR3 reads TGTGCCAGCAGTGAAAGTGGAACTAGGGCGGAGACCCAGTACTTC. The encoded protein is CASSESGTRAETQYF.

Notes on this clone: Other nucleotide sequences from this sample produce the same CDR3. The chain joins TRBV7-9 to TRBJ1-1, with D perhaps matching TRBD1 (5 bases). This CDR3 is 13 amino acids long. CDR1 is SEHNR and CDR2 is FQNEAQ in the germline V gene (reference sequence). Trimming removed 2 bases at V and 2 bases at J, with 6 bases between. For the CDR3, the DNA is TGTGCCAGCAGCTTACAGGGTAACACTGAAGCTTTCTTT. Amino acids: CASSLQGNTEAFF.

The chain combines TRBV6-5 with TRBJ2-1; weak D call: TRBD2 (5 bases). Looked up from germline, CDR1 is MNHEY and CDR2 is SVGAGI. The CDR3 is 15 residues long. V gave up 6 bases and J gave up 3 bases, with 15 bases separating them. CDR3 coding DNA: TGTGCCAGCAGGTCCACCCCGGGGATCTACAATGAGCAGTTCTTC. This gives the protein CASRSTPGIYNEQFF.

The CDR3 nucleotides are TGTGCCAGTAGTCCCGCGGGACAGGAGATCTCCTACGAGCAGTACTTC. Translating it yields CASSPAGQEISYEQYF. The V and J genes are TRBV19 and TRBJ2-7; TRBD1 agrees at 8 bases. Trimming at V came to 5 bases and at J to 0 bases, leaving 9 bases not matched to a gene. This CDR3 is built from 16 residues. CDR1 LNHDA and CDR2 SQIVND come from the germline V gene (reference sequence).

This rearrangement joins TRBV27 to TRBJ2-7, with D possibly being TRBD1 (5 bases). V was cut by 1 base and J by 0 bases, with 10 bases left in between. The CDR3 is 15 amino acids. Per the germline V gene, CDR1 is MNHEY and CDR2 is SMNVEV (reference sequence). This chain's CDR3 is CASSLLGVPSYEQYF. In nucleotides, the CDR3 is TGTGCCAGCAGTTTATTAGGGGTTCCCTCCTACGAGCAGTACTTC.

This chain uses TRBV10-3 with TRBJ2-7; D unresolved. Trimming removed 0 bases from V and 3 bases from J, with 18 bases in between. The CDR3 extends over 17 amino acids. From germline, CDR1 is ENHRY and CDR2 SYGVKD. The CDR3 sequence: CAISESTEPPRIYEQYF. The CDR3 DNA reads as TGTGCCATCAGTGAGTCGACGGAGCCCCCTAGAATCTACGAGCAGTACTTC.

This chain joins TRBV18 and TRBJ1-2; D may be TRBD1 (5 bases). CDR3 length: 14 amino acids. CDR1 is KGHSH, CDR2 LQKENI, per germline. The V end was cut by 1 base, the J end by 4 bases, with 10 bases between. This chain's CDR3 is CASSPLGGGYGYTF. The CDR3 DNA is TGTGCCAGCTCACCACTGGGGGGTGGCTATGGCTACACCTTC.

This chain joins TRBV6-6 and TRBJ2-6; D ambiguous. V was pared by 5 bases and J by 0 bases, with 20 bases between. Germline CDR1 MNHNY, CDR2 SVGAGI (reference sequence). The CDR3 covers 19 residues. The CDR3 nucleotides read TGTGCCAGCAGTCCCGCCCCGGGCCGGTATTACTCTGGGGCCAACGTCCTGACTTTC. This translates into CASSPAPGRYYSGANVLTF.

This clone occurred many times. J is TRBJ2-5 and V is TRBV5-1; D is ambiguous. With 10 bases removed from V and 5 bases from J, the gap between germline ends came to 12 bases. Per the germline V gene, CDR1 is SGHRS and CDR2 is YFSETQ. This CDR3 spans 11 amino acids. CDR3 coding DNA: TGCGCCTCCGGTGAGGTTGAGACCCAGTACTTC. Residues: CASGEVETQYF.

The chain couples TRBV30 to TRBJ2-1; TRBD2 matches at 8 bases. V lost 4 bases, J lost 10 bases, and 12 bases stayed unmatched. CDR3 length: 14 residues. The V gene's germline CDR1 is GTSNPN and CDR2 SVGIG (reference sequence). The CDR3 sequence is CAWTGTSVRNEQFF. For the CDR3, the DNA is TGTGCCTGGACCGGGACTAGTGTAAGGAACGAGCAGTTCTTC.

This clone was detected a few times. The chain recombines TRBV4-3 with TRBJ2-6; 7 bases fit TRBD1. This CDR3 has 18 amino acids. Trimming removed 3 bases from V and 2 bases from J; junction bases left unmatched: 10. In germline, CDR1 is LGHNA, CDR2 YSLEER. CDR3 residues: CASSQEQQGSAGANVLTF. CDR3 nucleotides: TGCGCCAGCAGCCAGGAGCAACAGGGGAGCGCTGGGGCCAACGTCCTGACTTTC.